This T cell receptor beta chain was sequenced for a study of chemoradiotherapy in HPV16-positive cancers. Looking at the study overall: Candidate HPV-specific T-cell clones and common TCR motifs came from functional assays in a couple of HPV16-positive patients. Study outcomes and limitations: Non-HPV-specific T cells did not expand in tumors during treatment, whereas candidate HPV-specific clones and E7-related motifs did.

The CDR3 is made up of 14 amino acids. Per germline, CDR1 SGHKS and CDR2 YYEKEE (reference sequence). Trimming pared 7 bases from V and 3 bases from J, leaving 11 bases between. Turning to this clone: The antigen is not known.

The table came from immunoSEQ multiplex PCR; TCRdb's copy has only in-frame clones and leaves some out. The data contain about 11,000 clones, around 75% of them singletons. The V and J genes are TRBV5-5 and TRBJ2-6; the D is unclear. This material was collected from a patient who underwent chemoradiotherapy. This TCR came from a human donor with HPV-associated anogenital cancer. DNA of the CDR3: TGTGCCAGCTTGGAGATGATTGGGGCCAACGTCCTGACTTTC. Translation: CASLEMIGANVLTF.